This T cell receptor beta chain is drawn from a study of human T cells and chemical hapten exposure. On the study more broadly: 2% DPC applied to a roughly 2 cm by roughly 2 cm arm area sensitized donors.

Each CDR3 protein is one row after TCRdb ran MiXCR on the RACE reads. This table has some 44,000 distinct CDR3 sequences, 8% to 9% appearing once. In this sample, this clonotype turned up many times. Documented time point: patch test 2, 6 weeks after DPC sensitization. Indicated treatment: therapeutic diphenylcyclopropenone sensitization with weekly scalp DPC. Trimming removed 5 bases at V and 2 bases at J, with 16 bases between. Per germline, CDR1 DFQATT and CDR2 SNEGSKA (reference sequence). The CDR3 extends over 14 amino acids. This TCR was recovered from a middle-aged woman with alopecia areata. Some clones in this sample may be carry-over from other donors' samples. The chain employs TRBV20-1 and TRBJ2-7; D is undetermined. The sample consisted of whole blood, taken in connection with sensitization to the hapten diphenylcyclopropenone (DPC). In DNA, the CDR3 is TGCAGTGCTCAGACCCCGGGCCGTGCCTACGAGCAGTACTTC. Protein: CSAQTPGRAYEQYF.